The TCR beta chain under discussion was sequenced for a study of regulatory T cells in long-lasting Graves disease. Concerning this clonotype: The antigen remains undetermined.

Looked up from germline, CDR1 is MDHEN and CDR2 is SYDVKM. Trimming took off 6 bases at V and 0 bases at J, with 12 bases between the two ends. The CDR3 totals 15 residues. Broader study findings: Persistent disease preferred TRBV28, TRBJ1-2 and TRBJ2-5; new disease, TRBV20-1 and TRBJ2-1. Persistent patients had more shared public clonotypes (approximately 2,700) than new patients (roughly 970).

As to time point: persistent/refractory GD, antithyroid drugs over 5 years with positive TRAb. Extracted RNA from PBMCs served as the source of the TCR library. Through Arm-PCR of CDR3 regions and iRepertoire HTBI primers, TCR beta libraries were built. TCRdb re-analysed the multiplex PCR reads in MiXCR, keeping a single row per CDR3 protein. This sample has approximately 380,000 distinct CDR3 sequences, with roughly 20% found just once. The rearrangement uses TRBV28 and TRBJ2-1; TRBD2 might be the D (5 bases). The sequence came from a female donor with Graves disease. The specimen comprised peripheral blood mononuclear cells (PBMCs), sampled when the disease was refractory, from a patient treated with antithyroid drugs. The CDR3 here is CASRNGLDSYNEQFF. The CDR3 bases are TGTGCCAGCAGGAACGGACTGGACTCCTACAATGAGCAGTTCTTC.